This paragraph reports one T cell receptor (beta chain). CDR3 size: 16 residues. V trimming: 0 bases; J trimming: 4 bases; junction bases outside the gene matches: 8. Germline CDR1 reads SGHRS; CDR2 reads YFSETQ. The data stem from a study of cytomegalovirus exposure and HLA in healthy donors. Study-wide background: Samples from HLA-typed donors yielded some 85 million unique TCRs in an early data release.

A multiplex PCR was run with 60 Vbeta primers and 13 Jbeta primers. Libraries were prepared by immunoSEQ multiplex PCR; TCRdb keeps only in-frame clonotypes and omits some of them. Of approximately 130,000 clones in the sample, 75% to 85% were seen once. This sequence originates from a woman aged 40-49 years in good health and CMV-seronegative. The V call is TRBV5-1, the J call TRBJ2-5; 8 bases align to TRBD2. Sequenced material: PBMCs. The DNA for the CDR3 is TGCGCCAGCAGCTTGGTAGGAGCGGGAGTAGGAGAGACCCAGTACTTC. Translated: CASSLVGAGVGETQYF.